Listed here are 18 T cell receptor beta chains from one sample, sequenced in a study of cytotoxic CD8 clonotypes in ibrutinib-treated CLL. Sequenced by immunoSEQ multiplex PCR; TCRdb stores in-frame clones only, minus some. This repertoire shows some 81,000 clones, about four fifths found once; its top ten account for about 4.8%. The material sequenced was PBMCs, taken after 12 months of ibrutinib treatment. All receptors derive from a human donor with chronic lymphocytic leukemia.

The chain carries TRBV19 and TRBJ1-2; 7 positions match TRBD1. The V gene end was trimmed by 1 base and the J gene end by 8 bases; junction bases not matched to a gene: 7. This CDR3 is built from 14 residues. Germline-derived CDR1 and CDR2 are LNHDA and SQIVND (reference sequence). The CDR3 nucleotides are TGTGCCAGTAGTATAGGGGGACAGTTTGCAGGCTACACCTTC. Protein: CASSIGGQFAGYTF.

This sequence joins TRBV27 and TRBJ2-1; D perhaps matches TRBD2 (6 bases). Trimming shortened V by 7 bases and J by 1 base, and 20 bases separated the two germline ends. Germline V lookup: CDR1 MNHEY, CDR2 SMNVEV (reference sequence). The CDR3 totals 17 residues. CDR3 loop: CASIPGGLGGSYNEQFF. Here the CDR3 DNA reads TGTGCCAGCATCCCCGGCGGACTGGGGGGATCCTACAATGAGCAGTTCTTC.

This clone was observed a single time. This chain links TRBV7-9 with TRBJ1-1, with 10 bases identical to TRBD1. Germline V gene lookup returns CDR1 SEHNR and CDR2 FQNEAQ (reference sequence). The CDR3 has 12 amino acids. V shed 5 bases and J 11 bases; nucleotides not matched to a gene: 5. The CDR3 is CASSPGQGRAFF. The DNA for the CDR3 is TGTGCCAGCAGCCCGGGACAGGGGCGGGCTTTCTTT. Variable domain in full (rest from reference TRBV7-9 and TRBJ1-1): DTGVSQNPRHKITKRGQNVTFRCDPISEHNRLYWYRQTLGQGPEFLTYFQNEAQLEKSRLLSDRFSAERPKGSFSTLEIQRTEQGDSAMYLCASSPGQGRAFFGQGTRLTVV.

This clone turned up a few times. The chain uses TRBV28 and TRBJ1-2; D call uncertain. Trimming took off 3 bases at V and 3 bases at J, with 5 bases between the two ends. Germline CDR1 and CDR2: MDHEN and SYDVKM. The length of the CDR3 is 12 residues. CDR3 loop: CASSLADYGYTF. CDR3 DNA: TGTGCCAGCAGTTTGGCCGACTATGGCTACACCTTC.

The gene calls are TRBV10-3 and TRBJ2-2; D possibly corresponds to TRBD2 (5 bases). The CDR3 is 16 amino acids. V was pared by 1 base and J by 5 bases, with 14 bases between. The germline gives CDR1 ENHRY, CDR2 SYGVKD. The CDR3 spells CAISEWEPRETGELFF. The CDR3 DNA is TGTGCCATCAGTGAGTGGGAACCCCGGGAAACCGGGGAGCTGTTTTTT.

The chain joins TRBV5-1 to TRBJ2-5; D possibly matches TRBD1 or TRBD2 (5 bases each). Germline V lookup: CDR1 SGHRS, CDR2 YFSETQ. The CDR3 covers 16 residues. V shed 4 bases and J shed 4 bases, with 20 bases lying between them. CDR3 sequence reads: CASSPRPGQGGETQYF. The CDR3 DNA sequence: TGCGCCAGCAGCCCAAGGCCGGGGCAGGGTGGAGAGACCCAGTACTTC.

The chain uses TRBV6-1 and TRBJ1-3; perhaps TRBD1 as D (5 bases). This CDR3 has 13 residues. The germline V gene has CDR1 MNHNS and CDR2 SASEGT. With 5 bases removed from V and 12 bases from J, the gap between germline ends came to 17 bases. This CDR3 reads CASSPGDEQGIYF. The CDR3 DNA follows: TGTGCCAGCAGTCCGGGCGACGAGCAGGGCATATATTTT.

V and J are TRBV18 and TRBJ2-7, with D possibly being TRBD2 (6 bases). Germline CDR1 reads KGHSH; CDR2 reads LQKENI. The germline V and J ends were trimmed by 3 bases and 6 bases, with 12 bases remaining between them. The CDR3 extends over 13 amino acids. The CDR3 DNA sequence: TGTGCCAGCTCACCGATGGGGGGTGGCGAGCAGTACTTC. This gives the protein CASSPMGGGEQYF.

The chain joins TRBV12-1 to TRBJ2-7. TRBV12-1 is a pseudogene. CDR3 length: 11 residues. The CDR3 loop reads CASSLTYEQYF. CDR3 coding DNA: TGTGCCAGCAGCTTAACCTACGAGCAGTACTTC.

CDR3 in amino acids: CASSVLWDRGELFF. The DNA of the CDR3 is TGTGCCAGCAGCGTGTTATGGGACAGGGGTGAACTGTTTTTT. The rearrangement uses TRBV9 and TRBJ1-4; 10 bases are a match to TRBD1. The CDR3 contains 14 residues. Germline lookup yields CDR1 SGDLS and CDR2 YYNGEE. V was pared by 2 bases and J by 12 bases, with 7 bases of the junction left unmatched.

The CDR3 DNA reads TGTGCCAGCAGCCTCAACCAGCGGCGCACAGATACGCAGTATTTT. It is translated as CASSLNQRRTDTQYF. The gene calls are TRBV7-8 and TRBJ2-3, with TRBD2 as a possible D gene (5 bases). V shed 5 bases and J shed 1 base, with 13 bases lying between them. This CDR3 is 15 amino acids long. The germline gives CDR1 SGHVS, CDR2 FQNEAQ.

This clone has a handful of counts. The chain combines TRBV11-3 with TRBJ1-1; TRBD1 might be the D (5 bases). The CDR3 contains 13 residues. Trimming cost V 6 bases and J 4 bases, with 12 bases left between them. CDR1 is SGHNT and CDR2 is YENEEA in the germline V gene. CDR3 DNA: TGTGCCAGCAGTTTGACGGGGGGCACTGAAGCTTTCTTT. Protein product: CASSLTGGTEAFF. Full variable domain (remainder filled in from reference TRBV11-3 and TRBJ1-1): EAGVVQSPRYKIIEKKQPVAFWCNPISGHNTLYWYLQNLGQGPELLIRYENEEAVDDSQLPKDRFSAERLKGVDSTLKIQPAELGDSAVYLCASSLTGGTEAFFGQGTRLTVV.

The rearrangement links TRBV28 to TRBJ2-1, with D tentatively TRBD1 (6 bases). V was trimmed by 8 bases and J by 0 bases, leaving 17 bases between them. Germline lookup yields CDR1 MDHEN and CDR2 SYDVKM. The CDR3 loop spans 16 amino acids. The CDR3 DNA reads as TGTGCCAGCTGCCCGGGACACCTCGTCTCCTACAATGAGCAGTTCTTC. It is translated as CASCPGHLVSYNEQFF.

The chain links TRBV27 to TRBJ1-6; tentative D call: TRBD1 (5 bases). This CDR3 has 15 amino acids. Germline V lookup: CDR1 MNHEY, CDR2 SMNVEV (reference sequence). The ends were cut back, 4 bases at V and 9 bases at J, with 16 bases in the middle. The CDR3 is CASSSYRSVGSPLHF. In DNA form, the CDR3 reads TGTGCCAGCAGTTCCTACAGGTCGGTGGGTTCACCCCTCCACTTT.

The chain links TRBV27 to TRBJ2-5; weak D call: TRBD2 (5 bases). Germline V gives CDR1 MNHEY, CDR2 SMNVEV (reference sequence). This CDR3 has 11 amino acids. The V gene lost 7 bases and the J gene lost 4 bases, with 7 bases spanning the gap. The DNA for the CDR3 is TGTGCCAGCATCCGGGGAGAGACCCAGTACTTC. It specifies CASIRGETQYF.

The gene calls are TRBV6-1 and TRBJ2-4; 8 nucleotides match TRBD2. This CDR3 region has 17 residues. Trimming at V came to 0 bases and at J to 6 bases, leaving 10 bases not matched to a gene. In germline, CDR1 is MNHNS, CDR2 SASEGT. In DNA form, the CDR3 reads TGTGCCAGCAGTGAAGCGGCCCGGGGGGGGGCCCTAAACATTCAGTACTTC. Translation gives CASSEAARGGALNIQYF.

The CDR3 DNA reads as TGTGCCAGCAGCCCACAGCGGGGACCGGAGGAGACCCAGTACTTC. Its protein is CASSPQRGPEETQYF. This chain joins TRBV7-7 and TRBJ2-5, with 7 bases lining up with TRBD2. J gave up 5 bases and V 5 bases, and 11 bases lay outside the gene matches. The CDR3 contains 15 residues. Germline V CDR1 and CDR2: SSHAT, FNYEAQ (reference sequence).

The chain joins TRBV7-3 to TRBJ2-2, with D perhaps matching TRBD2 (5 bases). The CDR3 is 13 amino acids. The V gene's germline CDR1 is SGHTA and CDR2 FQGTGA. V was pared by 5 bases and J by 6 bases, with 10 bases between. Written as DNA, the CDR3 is TGTGCCAGCAGCCCGGGGTTTGCCGGGGAGCTGTTTTTT. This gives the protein CASSPGFAGELFF.